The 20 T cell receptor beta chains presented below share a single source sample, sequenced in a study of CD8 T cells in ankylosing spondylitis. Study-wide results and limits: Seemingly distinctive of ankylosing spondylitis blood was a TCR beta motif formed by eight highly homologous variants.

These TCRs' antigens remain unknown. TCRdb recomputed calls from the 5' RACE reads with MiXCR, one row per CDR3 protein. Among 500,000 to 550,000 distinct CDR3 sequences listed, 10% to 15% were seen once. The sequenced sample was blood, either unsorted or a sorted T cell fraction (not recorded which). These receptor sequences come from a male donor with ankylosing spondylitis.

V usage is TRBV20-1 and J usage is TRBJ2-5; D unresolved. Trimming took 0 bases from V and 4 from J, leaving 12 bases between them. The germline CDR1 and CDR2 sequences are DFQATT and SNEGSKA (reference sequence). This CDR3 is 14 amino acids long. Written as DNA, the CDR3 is TGCAGTGCTAGAGATGCATCGGGCCCAGAGACCCAGTACTTC. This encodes CSARDASGPETQYF.

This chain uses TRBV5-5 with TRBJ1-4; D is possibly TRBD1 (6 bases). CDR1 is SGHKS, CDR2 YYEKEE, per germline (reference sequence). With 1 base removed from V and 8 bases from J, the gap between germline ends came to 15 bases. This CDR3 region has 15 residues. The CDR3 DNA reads TGTGCCAGCAGCTTGATCGGGGGGGCAGGGGAAAAACTGTTTTTT. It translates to CASSLIGGAGEKLFF.

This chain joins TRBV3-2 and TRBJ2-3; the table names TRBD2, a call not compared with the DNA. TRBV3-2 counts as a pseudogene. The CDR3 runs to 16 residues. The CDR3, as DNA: TGTGCCAGCAGCGATCATCTAGCGCCTAATACAGATACGCAGTATTTT. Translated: CASSDHLAPNTDTQYF.

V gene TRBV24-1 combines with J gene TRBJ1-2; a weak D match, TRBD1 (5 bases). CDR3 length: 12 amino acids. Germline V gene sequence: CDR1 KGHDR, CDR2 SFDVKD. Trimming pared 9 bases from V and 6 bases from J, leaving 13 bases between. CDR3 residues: CATGSEQDGYTF. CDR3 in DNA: TGTGCCACCGGGTCGGAACAGGATGGCTACACCTTC.

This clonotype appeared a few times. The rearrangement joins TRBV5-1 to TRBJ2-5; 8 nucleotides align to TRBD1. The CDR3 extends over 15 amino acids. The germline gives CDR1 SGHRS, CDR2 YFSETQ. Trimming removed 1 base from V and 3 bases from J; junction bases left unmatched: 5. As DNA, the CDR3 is TGCGCCAGCAGCTTGCCCCCAGGGGGCGAAGAGACCCAGTACTTC. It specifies CASSLPPGGEETQYF.

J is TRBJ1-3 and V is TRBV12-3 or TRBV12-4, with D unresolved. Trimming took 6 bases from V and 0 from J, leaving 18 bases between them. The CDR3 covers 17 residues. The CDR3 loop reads CASRERQSGNSGNTIYF. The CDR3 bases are TGTGCCAGCAGGGAGCGACAAAGCGGGAACTCTGGAAACACCATATATTTT.

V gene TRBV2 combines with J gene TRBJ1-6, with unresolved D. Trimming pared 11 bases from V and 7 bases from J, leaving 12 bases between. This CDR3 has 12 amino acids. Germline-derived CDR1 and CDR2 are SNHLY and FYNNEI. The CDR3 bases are TGTGCCGGATCAGAAAGAAATTCACCCCTCCACTTT. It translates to CAGSERNSPLHF. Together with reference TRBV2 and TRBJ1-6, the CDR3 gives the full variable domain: EPEVTQTPSHQVTQMGQEVILRCVPISNHLYFYWYRQILGQKVEFLVSFYNNEISEKSEIFDDQFSVERPDGSNFTLKIRSTKLEDSAMYFCAGSERNSPLHFGNGTRLTVT.

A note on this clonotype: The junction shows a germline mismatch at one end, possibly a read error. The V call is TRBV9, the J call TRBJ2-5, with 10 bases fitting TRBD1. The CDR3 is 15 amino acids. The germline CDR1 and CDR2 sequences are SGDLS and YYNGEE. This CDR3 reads CAGSVGGTGEETQYF. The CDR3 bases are TGTGCCGGCAGCGTAGGAGGGACAGGGGAGGAGACCCAGTACTTC.

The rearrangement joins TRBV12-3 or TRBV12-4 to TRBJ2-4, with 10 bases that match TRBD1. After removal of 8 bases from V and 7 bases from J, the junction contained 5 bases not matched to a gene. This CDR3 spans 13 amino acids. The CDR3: CASRTGGLNIQYF. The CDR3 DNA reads TGTGCCAGCCGGACAGGGGGATTGAACATTCAGTACTTC.

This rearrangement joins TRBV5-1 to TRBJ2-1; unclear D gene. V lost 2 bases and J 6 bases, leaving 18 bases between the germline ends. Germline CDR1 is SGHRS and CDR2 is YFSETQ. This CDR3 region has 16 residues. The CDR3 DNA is TGCGCCAGCAGCTTAAACCAGGCCTCAGTCGTCAATGAGCAGTTCTTC. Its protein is CASSLNQASVVNEQFF.

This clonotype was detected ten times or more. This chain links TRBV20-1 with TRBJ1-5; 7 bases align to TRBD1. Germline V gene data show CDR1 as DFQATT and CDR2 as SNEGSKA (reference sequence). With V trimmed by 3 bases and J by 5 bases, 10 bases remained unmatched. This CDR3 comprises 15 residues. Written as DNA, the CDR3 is TGCAGTGCTAGGGACAATACAGGGGATCATCAGCCCCAGCATTTT. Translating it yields CSARDNTGDHQPQHF.

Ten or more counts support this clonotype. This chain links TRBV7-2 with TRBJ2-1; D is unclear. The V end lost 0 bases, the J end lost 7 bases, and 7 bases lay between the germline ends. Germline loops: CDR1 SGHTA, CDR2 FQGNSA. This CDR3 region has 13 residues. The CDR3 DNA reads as TGTGCCAGCAGCTTAGCTTACCAGAATGAGCAGTTCTTC. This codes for CASSLAYQNEQFF.

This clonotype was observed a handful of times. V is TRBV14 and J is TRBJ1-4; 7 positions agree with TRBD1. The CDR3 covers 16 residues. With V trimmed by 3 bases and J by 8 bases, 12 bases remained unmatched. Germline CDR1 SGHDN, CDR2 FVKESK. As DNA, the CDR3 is TGTGCCAGCAGCCATGCTACAGGGGAGAGAGGAGAAAAACTGTTTTTT. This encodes CASSHATGERGEKLFF.

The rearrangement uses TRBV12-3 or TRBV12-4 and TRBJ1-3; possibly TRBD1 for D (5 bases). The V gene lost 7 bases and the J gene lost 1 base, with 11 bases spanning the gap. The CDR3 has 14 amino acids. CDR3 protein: CASTSGLSGNTIYF. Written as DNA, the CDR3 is TGTGCCAGCACCTCAGGGCTGTCTGGAAACACCATATATTTT.

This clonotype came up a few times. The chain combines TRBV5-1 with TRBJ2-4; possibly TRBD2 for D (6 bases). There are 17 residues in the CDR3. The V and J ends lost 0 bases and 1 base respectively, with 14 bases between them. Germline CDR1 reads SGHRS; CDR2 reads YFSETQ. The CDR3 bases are TGCGCCAGCAGCTTGGGGAGGGATTTATGGGCCAAAAACATTCAGTACTTC. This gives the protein CASSLGRDLWAKNIQYF.

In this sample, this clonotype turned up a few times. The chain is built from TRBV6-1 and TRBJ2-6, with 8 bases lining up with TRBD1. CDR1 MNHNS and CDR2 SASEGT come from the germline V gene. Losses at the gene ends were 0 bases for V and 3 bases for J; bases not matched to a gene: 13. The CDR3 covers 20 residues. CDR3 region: CASSEAPGTGKIYGANVLTF. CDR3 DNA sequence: TGTGCCAGCAGTGAAGCTCCCGGGACAGGAAAAATATATGGGGCCAACGTCCTGACTTTC.

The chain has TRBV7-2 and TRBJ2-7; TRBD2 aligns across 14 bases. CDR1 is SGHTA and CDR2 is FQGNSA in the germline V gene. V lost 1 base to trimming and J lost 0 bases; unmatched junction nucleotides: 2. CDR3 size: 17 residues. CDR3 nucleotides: TGTGCCAGCAGCTTAGGACTAGCGGGAGGGCTCTCCTACGAGCAGTACTTC. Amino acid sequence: CASSLGLAGGLSYEQYF.

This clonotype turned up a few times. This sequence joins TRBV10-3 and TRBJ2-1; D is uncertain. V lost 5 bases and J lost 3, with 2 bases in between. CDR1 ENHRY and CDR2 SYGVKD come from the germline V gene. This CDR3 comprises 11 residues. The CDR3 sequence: CAISNYNEQFF. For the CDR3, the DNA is TGTGCCATCAGTAACTACAATGAGCAGTTCTTC.

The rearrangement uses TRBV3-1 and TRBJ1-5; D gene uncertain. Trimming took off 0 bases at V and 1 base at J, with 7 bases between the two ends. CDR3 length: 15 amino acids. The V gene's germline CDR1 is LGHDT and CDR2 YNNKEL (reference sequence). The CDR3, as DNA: TGTGCCAGCAGCCAAGATGGGAGGAGCAATCAGCCCCAGCATTTT. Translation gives CASSQDGRSNQPQHF.

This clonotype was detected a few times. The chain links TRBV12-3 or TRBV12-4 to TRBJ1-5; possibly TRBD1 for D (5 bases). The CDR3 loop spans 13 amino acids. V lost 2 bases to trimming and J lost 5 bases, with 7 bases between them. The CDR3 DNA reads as TGTGCCAGCAGTTTATTCAGGGATCAGCCCCAGCATTTT. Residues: CASSLFRDQPQHF.